This entry lists 29 T cell receptor beta chains sequenced from one sample in a study of early T cells in non-severe SARS-CoV-2 infection. TCRdb recomputed calls from the 5' RACE reads with MiXCR, one row per CDR3 protein. The sample records tens of thousands of distinct CDR3 sequences, 10% to 13% being singletons. The specimen was whole blood. Receptor source: an adult who was a healthcare worker with PCR-confirmed SARS-CoV-2 infection or an uninfected control (not recorded which).

This clonotype has at least ten counts. The J gene is TRBJ2-3, the V gene TRBV5-1; possibly TRBD2 for D (5 bases). Germline V gene data show CDR1 as SGHRS and CDR2 as YFSETQ. Trimming cost V 0 bases and J 5 bases, with 10 bases left between them. The CDR3 has 14 residues. CDR3: CASSLAAVLDTQYF. The CDR3 nucleotides read TGCGCCAGCAGCTTGGCAGCGGTATTAGATACGCAGTATTTT.

This clonotype occurred many times. The CDR3 loop reads CASSLISNQPQHF. In DNA, the CDR3 is TGTGCCAGCAGCTTGATTAGCAATCAGCCCCAGCATTTT. The chain carries TRBV28 and TRBJ1-5; D gene uncertain. Germline V lookup: CDR1 MDHEN, CDR2 SYDVKM. V shed 6 bases and J shed 0 bases, with 6 bases lying between them. The CDR3 totals 13 residues.

This clonotype was seen repeatedly, ten times or more. The rearrangement uses TRBV5-1 and TRBJ2-7, with 8 bases fitting TRBD1. V lost 3 bases to trimming and J lost 7 bases; unmatched junction nucleotides: 12. CDR1 and CDR2 from the germline V gene are SGHRS and YFSETQ. This CDR3 region has 15 residues. CDR3 bases: TGCGCCAGCAGCTCTAACCGATTACAGGGGGGAGAGCAGTACTTC. It specifies CASSSNRLQGGEQYF.

The sample holds many counts of this clonotype. The chain combines TRBV6-5 with TRBJ1-3, with TRBD1 as a possible D gene (6 bases). This CDR3 spans 15 amino acids. Germline CDR1 is MNHEY and CDR2 is SVGAGI. The germline V and J ends were trimmed by 6 bases and 3 bases, with 15 bases remaining between them. The CDR3, as DNA: TGTGCCAGCAGCCCGATGGGGGCTGGTGGAAACACCATATATTTT. As protein: CASSPMGAGGNTIYF.

This clonotype was observed a handful of times. The chain combines TRBV30 with TRBJ1-5; TRBD1 is a possible D gene (6 bases). Germline CDR1 and CDR2: GTSNPN and SVGIG (reference sequence). V was cut by 5 bases and J by 1 base, with 18 bases left in between. This CDR3 region has 16 residues. The chain's CDR3 is CAWGGKGRGSNQPQHF. DNA of the CDR3: TGTGCCTGGGGGGGTAAAGGCAGGGGCAGCAATCAGCCCCAGCATTTT.

The rearrangement links TRBV19 to TRBJ1-2; D remains ambiguous. This CDR3 has 10 residues. Trimming cost V 9 bases and J 8 bases, with 10 bases left between them. The germline V gene has CDR1 LNHDA and CDR2 SQIVND (reference sequence). The CDR3 here is CASWGYGYTF. The CDR3 bases are TGTGCCAGCTGGGGATACGGCTACACCTTC.

The table lists this clonotype with many counts. The chain is built from TRBV6-6 and TRBJ2-4; 10 nucleotides line up with TRBD1. The CDR3 runs to 13 residues. Germline assignment: CDR1 MNHNY and CDR2 SVGAGI (reference sequence). V lost 6 bases and J lost 8; bases outside the gene matches: 4. CDR3 sequence (DNA): TGTGCCAGCAGCTGGGACAGGGGACACATTCAGTACTTC. It specifies CASSWDRGHIQYF.

The chain has TRBV29-1 and TRBJ2-7, with 13 bases lining up with TRBD2. CDR1 and CDR2 (germline): SQVTM, ANQGSEA. The CDR3 spans 13 residues. Trimming took 7 bases from V and 6 from J; bases not matched to a gene: 6. DNA of the CDR3: TGCAGCGCCGGACTAGCGGGAGTTTCCGAGCAGTACTTC. Its protein is CSAGLAGVSEQYF.

This clonotype was observed many times. The chain links TRBV5-6 to TRBJ2-5; D is possibly TRBD2 (6 bases). CDR1 is SGHDT, CDR2 YYEEEE, per germline. CDR3 length equals 13 residues. The V gene lost 3 bases and the J gene lost 0 bases, with 6 bases spanning the gap. The CDR3 is CASSSGDQETQYF. As DNA, the CDR3 is TGTGCCAGCAGCTCGGGGGACCAAGAGACCCAGTACTTC.

This clonotype appeared many times. V usage is TRBV27 and J usage is TRBJ1-2, with D maybe TRBD1 (5 bases). CDR1 and CDR2 (germline): MNHEY, SMNVEV (reference sequence). Trimming shortened V by 1 base and J by 5 bases, and 14 bases separated the two germline ends. The CDR3 sequence is 15 residues long. The CDR3 nucleotides are TGTGCCAGCAGTTTATTCGCGCAGGGTGGTTATGGCTACACCTTC. Translated, it gives CASSLFAQGGYGYTF.

This chain uses TRBV20-1 with TRBJ2-1; maybe TRBD2 (5 bases). This CDR3 has 14 residues. The germline V gene encodes CDR1 DFQATT and CDR2 SNEGSKA (reference sequence). The ends were cut back, 5 bases at V and 7 bases at J, with 18 bases in the middle. DNA of the CDR3: TGCAGTGCTCCCCGTCTAGCTAAGGGTAATGAGCAGTTCTTC. Protein product: CSAPRLAKGNEQFF.

This clonotype has ten or more counts. J is TRBJ1-2 and V is TRBV4-2; D not certain. Between the trimmed V and J ends, which lost 2 bases and 7 bases, there was a span of 17 bases. Germline values: CDR1 LGHNA, CDR2 YNFKEQ. CDR3 length: 15 amino acids. The CDR3 is CASSQPSHGQTGYTF. The CDR3 nucleotides read TGTGCCAGCAGCCAACCTTCGCACGGGCAGACTGGCTACACCTTC.

This clonotype has just a few counts. The chain uses TRBV5-1 and TRBJ2-7, with 7 nucleotides matching TRBD1. The CDR3 runs 14 residues. V lost 3 bases to trimming and J lost 5 bases; unmatched junction nucleotides: 8. Germline V gene lookup returns CDR1 SGHRS and CDR2 YFSETQ. In nucleotides, the CDR3 is TGCGCCAGCAGCTCACAGGGGAGTATCCACGAGCAGTACTTC. Amino acids: CASSSQGSIHEQYF.

The chain combines TRBV11-2 with TRBJ2-4; 11 positions match TRBD2. This CDR3 is 14 amino acids long. The ends lost 8 bases at V and 5 bases at J; junction bases unmatched: 5. Germline lookup yields CDR1 SGHAT and CDR2 FQNNGV. DNA for the CDR3: TGTGCCAGCTCCCTGACTAGCGGGGAAAACATTCAGTACTTC. This sequence encodes CASSLTSGENIQYF.

This clonotype was seen more than once but under ten times. The chain links TRBV20-1 to TRBJ2-1, with 11 bases matching TRBD2. V was clipped by 2 bases and J by 4 bases; unmatched bases: 7. In germline, CDR1 is DFQATT, CDR2 SNEGSKA (reference sequence). The CDR3 is 16 amino acids. CDR3 sequence: CSARRPGLAVYNEQFF. CDR3 coding DNA: TGCAGTGCTAGACGTCCGGGACTAGCGGTATACAATGAGCAGTTCTTC.

The chain is built from TRBV25-1 and TRBJ2-1; no reliable D call. This CDR3 spans 11 amino acids. Between the trimmed V and J ends, which lost 4 bases and 9 bases, there was a span of 7 bases. Looked up from germline, CDR1 is MGHDK and CDR2 is SYGVNS. The CDR3 DNA reads TGTGCCAGCAGTGGCGCCATTGAGCAGTTCTTC. The encoded protein is CASSGAIEQFF.

The table lists this clonotype with many counts. This chain uses TRBV13 with TRBJ2-3, with 7 bases lining up with TRBD2. J was trimmed by 4 bases and V by 1 base; bases with no gene match: 2. Germline V gives CDR1 PRHDT, CDR2 FYEKMQ (reference sequence). This CDR3 has 14 residues. The CDR3 DNA follows: TGTGCCAGCAGCTTAGACCTAGCGGCAGATACGCAGTATTTT. Protein product: CASSLDLAADTQYF.

This clonotype was recorded at least ten times. The gene calls are TRBV10-3 and TRBJ1-1, with 8 bases aligning to TRBD1. V shed 6 bases and J 3 bases; nucleotides not matched to a gene: 3. CDR3 size: 13 residues. Germline CDR1 reads ENHRY; CDR2 reads SYGVKD. The chain's CDR3 is CAISQTGDTEAFF. The CDR3 DNA is TGTGCCATCAGCCAGACAGGGGACACTGAAGCTTTCTTT.

The V call is TRBV7-9, the J call TRBJ2-5; 14 positions match TRBD2. Trimming took 5 bases from V and 4 from J; bases not matched to a gene: 6. CDR1 and CDR2 from the germline V gene are SEHNR and FQNEAQ (reference sequence). The CDR3 loop spans 16 amino acids. The CDR3 DNA reads TGTGCCAGCAGCACGGGACTAGCGGGAGTGTCAGAGACCCAGTACTTC. Translated, it gives CASSTGLAGVSETQYF. Using reference TRBV7-9 and TRBJ2-5 for the parts outside the CDR3, the full variable domain is DTGVSQNPRHKITKRGQNVTFRCDPISEHNRLYWYRQTLGQGPEFLTYFQNEAQLEKSRLLSDRFSAERPKGSFSTLEIQRTEQGDSAMYLCASSTGLAGVSETQYFGPGTRLLVL.

This clonotype was observed at least ten times. The chain has TRBV7-3 and TRBJ2-5; TRBD2 matches at 13 bases. The CDR3 covers 16 residues. Germline CDR1 SGHTA, CDR2 FQGTGA. Germline trimming cut 5 bases from V and 6 bases from J; bases unmatched to any gene: 9. The CDR3 sequence: CASSPPGTSGMKTQYF. DNA for the CDR3: TGTGCCAGCAGCCCCCCGGGGACTAGCGGGATGAAGACCCAGTACTTC.

The J gene is TRBJ2-6, the V gene TRBV9; 11 bases are a match to TRBD1. The length of the CDR3 is 18 residues. Unmatched junction bases numbered 7, after V lost 3 bases and J lost 2 bases. Per the germline V gene, CDR1 is SGDLS and CDR2 is YYNGEE. The CDR3 DNA is TGTGCCAGCAGCGAACGGACAGGGGGCAAGACTGGGGCCAACGTCCTGACTTTC. It specifies CASSERTGGKTGANVLTF.

This clonotype was detected a few times. The chain carries TRBV7-9 and TRBJ1-1; D perhaps matches TRBD1 (5 bases). This CDR3 region has 14 residues. CDR1 and CDR2 (germline): SEHNR, FQNEAQ (reference sequence). Trimming removed 3 bases at V and 8 bases at J, with 16 bases between. The CDR3, as DNA: TGTGCCAGCAGCTTTATGGGGGACGAGGGCGAAGCTTTCTTT. It codes for CASSFMGDEGEAFF.

The V call is TRBV5-4, the J call TRBJ2-2; no clear D. CDR1 and CDR2 from the germline V gene are SGHNT and YYREEE (reference sequence). The CDR3 runs to 14 residues. V dropped 3 bases and J dropped 3 bases, with 9 bases sitting between them. This CDR3 reads CASSSEPHTGELFF. The CDR3 DNA follows: TGTGCCAGCAGCTCGGAACCTCACACCGGGGAGCTGTTTTTT.

This clonotype was recorded at least ten times. The V gene is TRBV29-1, the J gene TRBJ2-7; 11 nucleotides align to TRBD2. V shed 6 bases, J shed 2 bases, and the junction held 3 bases outside the gene matches. Per the germline V gene, CDR1 is SQVTM and CDR2 is ANQGSEA. The CDR3 spans 13 residues. The CDR3 region is CSVGTSGTYEQYF. The CDR3 bases are TGCAGCGTGGGGACTAGCGGAACCTACGAGCAGTACTTC.

Of note for this clonotype: Given a much more abundant clone one base away, this may be a read error. This sequence joins TRBV5-1 and TRBJ2-3; D is tentatively TRBD1 or TRBD2 (5 bases each). Germline assignment: CDR1 SGHRS and CDR2 YFSETQ. The CDR3 covers 15 residues. CDR3 region: CACSPGTVSTDTQYF. The CDR3 region has the DNA TGCGCCTGCAGCCCGGGGACCGTTAGCACAGATACGCAGTATTTT.

In its sample, this clonotype was seen many times. V and J are TRBV18 and TRBJ2-1; D is possibly TRBD1 (6 bases). Trimming shortened V by 5 bases and J by 8 bases, and 10 bases separated the two germline ends. Germline CDR1 is KGHSH and CDR2 is LQKENI. This CDR3 region has 12 residues. CDR3 residues: CASSTGQDEQFF. Here the CDR3 DNA reads TGTGCCAGCTCAACAGGGCAAGATGAGCAGTTCTTC.

The chain recombines TRBV6-6 with TRBJ2-7; weak D call: TRBD2 (6 bases). From germline, CDR1 is MNHNY and CDR2 SVGAGI (reference sequence). This CDR3 has 15 residues. Between the trimmed V and J ends, which lost 0 bases and 0 bases, there was a span of 9 bases. CDR3 region: CASSYSRDSSYEQYF. The CDR3 DNA reads as TGTGCCAGCAGTTACTCAAGGGACTCCTCCTACGAGCAGTACTTC.

Only a few counts were recorded for this clonotype. This chain connects TRBV5-1 to TRBJ2-7; D is tentatively TRBD1 or TRBD2 (5 bases each). Germline values: CDR1 SGHRS, CDR2 YFSETQ. The CDR3 has 15 amino acids. Trimming took off 5 bases at V and 3 bases at J, with 18 bases between the two ends. CDR3 protein: CASSQSTGPDYEQYF. The DNA for the CDR3 is TGCGCCAGCAGTCAGTCCACGGGACCCGACTACGAGCAGTACTTC.

This clonotype was seen repeatedly, ten times or more. The chain is built from TRBV10-3 and TRBJ1-1; perhaps TRBD1 as D (5 bases). The CDR3 spans 15 residues. Per germline, CDR1 ENHRY and CDR2 SYGVKD. Trimming cost V 2 bases and J 1 base, with 11 bases left between them. CDR3 coding DNA: TGTGCCATCAGTGAGGGTGGGGGGTCGAACACTGAAGCTTTCTTT. Its protein is CAISEGGGSNTEAFF.